This T cell receptor beta chain came from a study of blood T cell repertoires in COVID-19. Study information: Sample material is recorded as cDNA or gDNA derived from T cells, B-cell-depleted T cells, or PBMCs.

Libraries were prepared by immunoSEQ multiplex PCR; TCRdb keeps only in-frame clonotypes and omits some of them. The data show 150,000 to 200,000 clones, around 86% seen once. This clone was counted between two and nine times. The V gene lost 3 bases and the J gene lost 9 bases, with 15 bases spanning the gap. This CDR3 is built from 15 residues. Germline V gene sequence: CDR1 SEHNR, CDR2 FQNEAQ (reference sequence). Sequenced sample: peripheral blood. This chain connects TRBV7-9 to TRBJ1-6; D might be TRBD1 (6 bases). This clonotype was sampled from a man in his 70s with acute or convalescent COVID-19. CDR3 loop: CASSFSGTNGSPLHF. For the CDR3, the DNA is TGTGCCAGCAGCTTCTCCGGGACAAACGGTTCACCCCTCCACTTT. Filled out from reference TRBV7-9 and TRBJ1-6, the complete variable domain reads DTGVSQNPRHKITKRGQNVTFRCDPISEHNRLYWYRQTLGQGPEFLTYFQNEAQLEKSRLLSDRFSAERPKGSFSTLEIQRTEQGDSAMYLCASSFSGTNGSPLHFGNGTRLTVT.